This T cell receptor beta chain was documented in a study of T cells in Graves' hyperthyroidism and ophthalmopathy. Study summary: Sampling of peripheral blood happened at initial diagnosis, prior to any treatment. The study, taken as a whole, reports: Ophthalmopathy, as predicted by the model, came a median about seven months after the prediction.

TCR beta CDR3 sequences were amplified from RNA transcripts. The HTBI primer set was used in a first-round RT-PCR of the TCR CDR3. TCRdb re-analysed the multiplex PCR reads in MiXCR, keeping a single row per CDR3 protein. The table shows hundreds of thousands of distinct CDR3 sequences, with 15% to 20% occurring only once. The CDR3 extends over 14 amino acids. From germline, CDR1 is DFQATT and CDR2 SNEGSKA (reference sequence). The V and J ends lost 6 bases and 5 bases, in that order; junction bases with no gene match: 7. This clonotype occurred many times. Its antigen is unknown. This TCR was sampled from a woman aged 40 to 50 with Graves' ophthalmopathy. The chain links TRBV20-1 to TRBJ2-3; TRBD2 matches at 11 bases. Material for sequencing was blood. The CDR3 region is CSALLAGVEDTQYF. In nucleotides, the CDR3 is TGCAGTGCCTTACTAGCGGGAGTGGAAGATACGCAGTATTTT.